This T cell receptor beta chain came from a study of regulatory T cells in long-lasting Graves disease. In the study overall: The definition of persistent Graves' disease was over 5 years of antithyroid drugs with positive TSH receptor antibodies.

Findings of the study overall: Shared public clonotypes totalled 2,741 in persistent patients, compared with about 960 in new patients. TCR diversity was lower in persistent Graves' patients (versus newly diagnosed ones).

Trimming removed 3 bases from V and 6 bases from J; junction bases left unmatched: 8. Germline CDR1 SNHLY, CDR2 FYNNEI. The CDR3 loop spans 15 amino acids. This clonotype was detected only a few times. The antigen is not known. The time point: persistent/refractory GD, antithyroid drugs over 5 years with positive TRAb. Generation of the TCR library employed RNA extracted from PBMCs. Graves' disease diagnosis used American Thyroid Association guidelines. In building TCR beta libraries, iRepertoire HTBI primers were used together with Arm-PCR of CDR3 regions. TCRdb fed the multiplex PCR reads into MiXCR, producing one record per CDR3 protein. The data hold more than 350,000 distinct CDR3 sequences, with roughly 23% observed a single time.

The input for sequencing was peripheral blood mononuclear cells (PBMCs), taken when the disease was refractory, from a patient treated with antithyroid drugs. The sequence was collected from a female donor with Graves disease. V and J are TRBV2 and TRBJ2-3, with 8 bases that match TRBD1. The CDR3 spells CASSENGQGGDTQYF. The DNA of the CDR3 is TGTGCCAGCAGTGAGAACGGACAGGGCGGGGATACGCAGTATTTT.